This T cell receptor beta chain emerged from a study of CD8 T cells in ankylosing spondylitis (dated by TCRdb to the late 2010s). Describing the broader study: To find TCR variants linked to disease, the study profiled T cell receptor beta repertoires in ankylosing spondylitis patients and healthy donors. The full study cohort was made up of about 25 ankylosing spondylitis patients and some 100 healthy donors. Peripheral blood samples were taken, and synovial fluid was additionally collected from ankylosing spondylitis patients.

Reads for this sample came from an Illumina HiSeq 2500. TCR beta libraries were prepared by quantitative 5'-RACE with molecular barcodes. The published analysis was carried out like this. Disease-linked TCR variants were identified with a new computational method built on a probabilistic model of VDJ rearrangement. TCRdb reprocessed the public reads (quality trimming at Q25 with fastp, clone calling with MiXCR) and kept in-frame beta chains. Each entry is one CDR3 protein sequence, shown with its most common DNA and genes. These V and J calls derive from TCRdb rather than the authors' analysis. For this sample the table gives 350,000 or so distinct CDR3 sequences, of which 11% were detected only once. The ten biggest clones cover around 10% of the sample. The CDR3 numbers 14 residues from cysteine through phenylalanine. CDR3 DNA is the only sequence kept; it has 42 bases, read in frame from the first base. CDR1 and CDR2 are read off the germline V gene as SGHVS and FQNEAQ. Between the V and J ends, shortened by 1 base and 7 bases respectively, the junction contains 10 bases.

Points the paper makes about the study in general: Some motif variants were previously reported in synovial fluid and blood of reactive arthritis patients, suggesting common disease-initiation mechanisms. The disease-linked clones were reported to be significantly enriched in matched synovial fluid samples from ankylosing spondylitis patients. Blood from ankylosing spondylitis patients appeared to be characterized by a TCR beta motif made up of several highly homologous amino acid variants. A CD8+ phenotype was shown by the disease-linked clones, which were found at relatively low frequencies in peripheral blood.

This clonotype has more than one count but fewer than ten. Its antigen is currently not known. Per-nucleotide qualities are absent, and no much larger clonotype sits a single base away. The rearranged segments are TRBV7-8 and TRBJ2-2; the D gene remains uncertain. The clonotype comes from a female donor with ankylosing spondylitis or in good health (not recorded which). Material: blood, either unsorted or a sorted T cell fraction (not recorded which). The CDR3 here reads CASSLGVGFGELFF. The nucleotide sequence is given as TGTGCCAGCAGCTTAGGGGTCGGGTTCGGGGAGCTGTTTTTT.